The 5 T cell receptor beta chains in this list originate from one sample, sequenced in a study of CD8 T cells in Susac syndrome. Random hexamers served to reverse transcribe roughly 0.5 to 1 ug RNA. TCRdb re-derived calls from the immunoSEQ multiplex PCR reads in MiXCR, one entry per CDR3 protein. The profile covers some 190,000 distinct CDR3 sequences, with 94% appearing a single time and 0.15% taken by the ten largest. Material: CD4+ T cells from PBMCs. The origin of the receptors is a human donor with Susac syndrome.

The V call is TRBV20-1, the J call TRBJ1-5; D is uncertain. Trimming shortened V by 0 bases and J by 8 bases, and 11 bases separated the two germline ends. The length of the CDR3 is 13 residues. Germline-derived CDR1 and CDR2 are DFQATT and SNEGSKA (reference sequence). CDR3 DNA sequence: TGCAGTGCTAGAGATGATATGGTTAAGCCCCAGCATTTT. Translating gives CSARDDMVKPQHF.

The V and J genes are TRBV19 and TRBJ1-5, with unresolved D. CDR3 length: 17 residues. V was pared by 0 bases and J by 5 bases, with 17 bases between. Germline CDR1 and CDR2: LNHDA and SQIVND (reference sequence). The CDR3 region has the DNA TGTGCCAGTAGTATAGAATCAGGCGGAGTGGTCCATCAGCCCCAGCATTTT. Its protein product is CASSIESGGVVHQPQHF. Full variable domain (remainder filled in from reference TRBV19 and TRBJ1-5): DGGITQSPKYLFRKEGQNVTLSCEQNLNHDAMYWYRQDPGQGLRLIYYSQIVNDFQKGDIAEGYSVSREKKESFPLTVTSAQKNPTAFYLCASSIESGGVVHQPQHFGDGTRLSIL.

V gene TRBV6-1 combines with J gene TRBJ1-2; no clear D. The CDR3 is made up of 13 amino acids. In germline, CDR1 is MNHNS, CDR2 SASEGT. The V gene lost 4 bases and the J gene lost 5 bases, with 11 bases spanning the gap. This CDR3 is CASSGRSYYGYTF. CDR3 nucleotides: TGTGCCAGCAGTGGTCGCAGCTATTATGGCTACACCTTC.

The count of this clonotype is one. The gene calls are TRBV3-1 and TRBJ2-2, with no clear D. The V gene's germline CDR1 is LGHDT and CDR2 YNNKEL (reference sequence). Trimming left V 4 bases short and J 6 bases short, with 3 bases between. There are 11 residues in the CDR3. The CDR3 sequence is CASSRSGELFF. The CDR3 DNA follows: TGTGCCAGCAGCCGGTCCGGGGAGCTGTTTTTT.

This clonotype was detected only once. The rearrangement links TRBV5-6 to TRBJ2-5; D not certain. The CDR3 consists of 14 residues. V shed 0 bases and J shed 3 bases, with 9 bases lying between them. Germline values: CDR1 SGHDT, CDR2 YYEEEE. CDR3 nucleotide sequence: TGTGCCAGCAGCTTGGGGCAGTCAGAAGAGACCCAGTACTTC. Encoded protein: CASSLGQSEETQYF.